This is a list of T cell receptor beta chains from one sample in a study of monozygotic twins with inflammatory bowel disease. TCRdb reprocessed the 5' RACE reads and keeps a single row for each CDR3 protein, giving no DNA. The sample data list about 210,000 distinct CDR3 sequences. Sequenced material: blood. Every receptor here comes from a human donor with ulcerative colitis or Crohn's disease, or a healthy co-twin of an affected twin (not recorded which). The CDR3 runs from the conserved cysteine through the conserved F or W. Each record gives: J gene, V gene, CDR3 protein.

>TRBJ2-2|TRBV20-1
CSASLAGVAGELFF
>TRBJ2-1|TRBV27
CASSSGGVFSYNEQFF
>TRBJ1-1|TRBV15
CATSRGGLGNTEAFF
>TRBJ2-7|TRBV15
CATSRIKTESSGQYF
>TRBJ2-2|TRBV5-1
CASSLYGELFF
>TRBJ1-2|TRBV12-3/TRBV12-4
CASSFGTVNGYTF
>TRBJ2-2|TRBV11-2
CASSLEGQITGELFF
>TRBJ2-3|TRBV5-1
CASSLTSNTQYF
>TRBJ2-1|TRBV3-1
CASSQAGIYNEQFF
>TRBJ1-5|TRBV5-7
CASSCGRSYSNQPQHF
>TRBJ2-3|TRBV5-4
CASSLSGKRTDTQYF
>TRBJ2-2|TRBV7-9
CASSPRLDPGELFF
>TRBJ2-1|TRBV21-1
CASSKGQGTSSSYNEQFF